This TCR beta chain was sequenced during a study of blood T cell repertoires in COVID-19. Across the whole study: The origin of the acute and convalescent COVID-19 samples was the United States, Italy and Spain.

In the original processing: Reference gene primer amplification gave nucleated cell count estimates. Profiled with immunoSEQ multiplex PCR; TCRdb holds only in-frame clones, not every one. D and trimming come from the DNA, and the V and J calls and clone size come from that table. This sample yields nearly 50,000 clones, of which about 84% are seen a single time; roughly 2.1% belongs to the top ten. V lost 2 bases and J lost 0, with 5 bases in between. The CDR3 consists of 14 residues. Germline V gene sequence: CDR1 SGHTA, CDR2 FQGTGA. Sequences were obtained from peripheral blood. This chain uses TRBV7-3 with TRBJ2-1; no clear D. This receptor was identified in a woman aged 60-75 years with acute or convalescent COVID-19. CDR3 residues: CASSLEISYNEQFF. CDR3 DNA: TGTGCCAGCAGCTTAGAGATCTCCTACAATGAGCAGTTCTTC.